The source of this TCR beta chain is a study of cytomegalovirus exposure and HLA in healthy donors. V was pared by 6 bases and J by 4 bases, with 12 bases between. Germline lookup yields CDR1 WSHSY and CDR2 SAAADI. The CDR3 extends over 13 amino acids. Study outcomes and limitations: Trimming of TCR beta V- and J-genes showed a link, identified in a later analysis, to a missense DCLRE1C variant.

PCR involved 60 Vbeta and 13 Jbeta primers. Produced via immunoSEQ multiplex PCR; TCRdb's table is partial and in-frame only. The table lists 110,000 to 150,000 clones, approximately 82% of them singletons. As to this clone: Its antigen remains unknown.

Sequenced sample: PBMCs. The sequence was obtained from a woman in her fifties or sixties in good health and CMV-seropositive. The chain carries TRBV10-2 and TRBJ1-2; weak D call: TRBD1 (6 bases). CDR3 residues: CASRDSASYGYTF. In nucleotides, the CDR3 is TGCGCCAGCAGGGACAGCGCATCCTATGGCTACACCTTC.